These 8 T cell receptor beta chains came from one sample sequenced in a study of blood T cell repertoires in COVID-19. Measured with immunoSEQ multiplex PCR; TCRdb has only the in-frame clones, and not every one. The data hold 150,000 to 200,000 clones, with about 80% observed a single time. Sequenced material: peripheral blood. The receptors were sampled from a human donor with acute or convalescent COVID-19. The donor label of this sample is uncertain.

This chain joins TRBV27 and TRBJ2-7; 7 bases align to TRBD1. Germline CDR1 MNHEY, CDR2 SMNVEV (reference sequence). CDR3 size: 16 residues. V shed 5 bases and J 0 bases; nucleotides not matched to a gene: 10. This CDR3 reads CASSVRQGAPSYEQYF. The CDR3 DNA sequence: TGTGCCAGCAGTGTCCGACAGGGAGCCCCCTCCTACGAGCAGTACTTC.

The chain has TRBV27 and TRBJ2-1, with 8 bases fitting TRBD2. The CDR3 is 16 amino acids. Germline V gives CDR1 MNHEY, CDR2 SMNVEV (reference sequence). V lost 3 bases to trimming and J lost 6 bases; unmatched junction nucleotides: 10. This CDR3 is CASSLSYSGRINEQFF. Written as DNA, the CDR3 is TGTGCCAGCAGTTTGAGTTACAGCGGGAGAATCAATGAGCAGTTCTTC.

This chain links TRBV7-2 with TRBJ1-1; unclear D gene. Germline V gene sequence: CDR1 SGHTA, CDR2 FQGNSA. Between the trimmed V and J ends, which lost 1 base and 1 base, there was a span of 4 bases. The CDR3 loop spans 13 amino acids. CDR3 DNA sequence: TGTGCCAGCAGCTTAGTAGCGAACACTGAAGCTTTCTTT. The encoded protein is CASSLVANTEAFF.

The chain recombines TRBV27 with TRBJ2-3, with TRBD1 matching over 11 bases. The V and J ends lost 6 bases and 5 bases, in that order; junction bases with no gene match: 10. The CDR3 has 16 amino acids. CDR1 and CDR2 from the germline V gene are MNHEY and SMNVEV (reference sequence). This CDR3 is CASRQSPGQGEDTQYF. CDR3 bases: TGTGCCAGCAGACAGTCGCCGGGACAGGGGGAAGATACGCAGTATTTT.

The rearrangement joins TRBV2 to TRBJ1-1; weak D call: TRBD1 (6 bases). The CDR3 spans 13 residues. Germline V gives CDR1 SNHLY, CDR2 FYNNEI. The V end lost 6 bases, the J end lost 4 bases, and 12 bases lay between the germline ends. The CDR3 DNA sequence: TGTGCCAGCAGCGCTAGGACAGTCACTGAAGCTTTCTTT. Its protein product is CASSARTVTEAFF.

The chain has TRBV23-1 and TRBJ2-7; TRBD1 aligns across 7 bases. TRBV23-1 is marked as an open reading frame, function uncertain. The CDR3 spans 17 residues. The ends lost 0 bases at V and 3 bases at J; junction bases unmatched: 11. CDR3 sequence (DNA): TGCGCCAGCAGTCAATCAGGGAGTCCCAGGGGGTACTACGAGCAGTACTTC. Encoded protein: CASSQSGSPRGYYEQYF.

This chain links TRBV7-3 with TRBJ1-2; weak D call: TRBD1 (5 bases). V was cut by 5 bases and J by 6 bases, with 19 bases left in between. CDR3 size: 15 residues. The germline V gene encodes CDR1 SGHTA and CDR2 FQGTGA. CDR3 sequence reads: CASSPDSDNWNGYTF. The CDR3 region has the DNA TGTGCCAGCAGCCCAGACAGCGATAATTGGAATGGCTACACCTTC.

The chain employs TRBV5-1 and TRBJ2-7; 8 nucleotides agree with TRBD2. The CDR3 has 15 amino acids. Germline CDR1 SGHRS, CDR2 YFSETQ. The V and J ends lost 4 bases and 6 bases, in that order; junction bases with no gene match: 12. DNA of the CDR3: TGCGCCAGCAGCCAAAACTCCGGACTAGCATTCGAGCAGTACTTC. It yields the protein CASSQNSGLAFEQYF.